The 7 T cell receptor beta chains below come from one sample, sequenced in a study. TCRdb processed the 5' RACE reads anew with MiXCR; each CDR3 protein has one entry. In the table there are around 57,000 distinct CDR3 sequences, roughly 30% of which are singletons. Sequencing used tumor-infiltrating memory CD4+ T cells sorted from the breast tumor. Subset given: memory CD4+ T cells, CD4+CD45RO+CD25-. The receptors were gathered from a female donor with breast cancer.

Comment on this clonotype: This may be a read error, as it is one base from a much larger clone. Likely a read error: the CDR3 ends without its conserved phenylalanine or tryptophan. The J gene is TRBJ1-2, the V gene TRBV6-1, with D possibly being TRBD1 (5 bases). The germline CDR1 and CDR2 sequences are MNHNS and SASEGT. The V and J ends lost 5 bases and 0 bases respectively, with 13 bases between them. The CDR3 loop spans 15 amino acids. As DNA, the CDR3 is TGTGCCAGCAGTCCGGGGACGCGACCTAACTATGGCTACACCCTC. Translation: CASSPGTRPNYGYTL.

In this sample, this clonotype turned up many times. The chain joins TRBV5-1 to TRBJ2-3; D is unresolved. V gave up 5 bases and J gave up 5 bases, with 21 bases separating them. The germline gives CDR1 SGHRS, CDR2 YFSETQ. CDR3 length: 16 residues. CDR3 region: CASSMLGLLDRDTQYF. The CDR3 DNA reads TGCGCCAGCAGTATGTTAGGGCTCCTCGATCGAGATACGCAGTATTTT.

The rearrangement joins TRBV29-1 to TRBJ2-7; D uncertain. Germline-derived CDR1 and CDR2 are SQVTM and ANQGSEA. The CDR3 runs to 12 residues. Trimming removed 5 bases at V and 2 bases at J, with 10 bases between. The CDR3 region is CSVKDGTYEQYF. The CDR3 nucleotides are TGCAGCGTTAAGGACGGCACCTACGAGCAGTACTTC.

This clonotype showed up just a few times. J is TRBJ2-2 and V is TRBV5-1; D not resolved. The V gene lost 0 bases and the J gene lost 3 bases, with 3 bases spanning the gap. Germline V gene sequence: CDR1 SGHRS, CDR2 YFSETQ. The CDR3 covers 13 residues. The CDR3 DNA is TGCGCCAGCAGCTTGGTGTACACCGGGGAGCTGTTTTTT. Translated, it gives CASSLVYTGELFF.

The rearrangement links TRBV5-6 to TRBJ1-1; D unresolved. The CDR3 has 15 amino acids. CDR1 and CDR2 from the germline V gene are SGHDT and YYEEEE. V gave up 4 bases and J gave up 8 bases, with 21 bases separating them. The CDR3 DNA is TGTGCCAGCAGCGCTCGGGCGGGGTATAGCACCGAAGCTTTCTTT. Translating it yields CASSARAGYSTEAFF.

This clonotype was observed many times. The V gene is TRBV7-2, the J gene TRBJ2-7; 7 nucleotides line up with TRBD1. The CDR3 covers 17 residues. Looked up from germline, CDR1 is SGHTA and CDR2 is FQGNSA. Trimming cost V 6 bases and J 0 bases; bases outside gene matches: 14. The CDR3 bases are TGTGCCAGCAGGATGACAGGGCTCCTCGGAAGCTCCTACGAGCAGTACTTC. Encoded protein: CASRMTGLLGSSYEQYF.

V gene TRBV7-8 combines with J gene TRBJ1-3, with D possibly matching TRBD1 (6 bases). This CDR3 comprises 16 residues. The V end lost 4 bases, the J end lost 0 bases, and 13 bases lay between the germline ends. Germline-derived CDR1 and CDR2 are SGHVS and FQNEAQ. In DNA form, the CDR3 reads TGTGCCAGCAGCTCCCAACAGGGTTTCTCTGGAAACACCATATATTTT. It codes for CASSSQQGFSGNTIYF.